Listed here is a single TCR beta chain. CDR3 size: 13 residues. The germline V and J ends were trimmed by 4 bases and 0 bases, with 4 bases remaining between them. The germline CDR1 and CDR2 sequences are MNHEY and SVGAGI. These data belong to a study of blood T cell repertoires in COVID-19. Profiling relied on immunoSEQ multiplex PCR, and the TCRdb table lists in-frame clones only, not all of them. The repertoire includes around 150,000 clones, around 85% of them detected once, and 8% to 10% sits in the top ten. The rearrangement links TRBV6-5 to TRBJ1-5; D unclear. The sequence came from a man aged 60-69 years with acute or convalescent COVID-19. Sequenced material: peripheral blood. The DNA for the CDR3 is TGTGCCAGCAGTTCGTATAGCAATCAGCCCCAGCATTTT. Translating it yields CASSSYSNQPQHF.